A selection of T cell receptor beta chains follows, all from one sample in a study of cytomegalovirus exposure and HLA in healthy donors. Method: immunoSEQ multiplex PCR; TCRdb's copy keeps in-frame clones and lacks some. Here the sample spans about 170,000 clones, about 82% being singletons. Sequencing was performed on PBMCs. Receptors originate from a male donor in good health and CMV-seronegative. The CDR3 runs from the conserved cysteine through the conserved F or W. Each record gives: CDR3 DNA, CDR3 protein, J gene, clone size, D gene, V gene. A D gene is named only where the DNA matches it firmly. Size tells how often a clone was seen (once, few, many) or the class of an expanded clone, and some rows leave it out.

TGTGCCAGCAACAAACTAGCGGGAGGGGACAATGAGCAGTTCTTC | CASNKLAGGDNEQFF | TRBJ2-1 | - | TRBD2 | TRBV7-3
TGTGCCAGCAGTTACAGCGGGAATTCCTACGAGCAGTACTTC | CASSYSGNSYEQYF | TRBJ2-7 | once | TRBD2 | TRBV6-5
TGTGCCAGCAGCATTACTACAGGGGGCGATGGCTACACCTTC | CASSITTGGDGYTF | TRBJ1-2 | once | TRBD1 | TRBV9
TGTGCCAGCTCACAGGGGGACACCGGGGAGCTGTTTTTT | CASSQGDTGELFF | TRBJ2-2 | - | - | TRBV18
TGTGCCATCGGGGTTCAAGAGACCCAGTACTTC | CAIGVQETQYF | TRBJ2-5 | - | - | TRBV27
TGTGCCAGCAGCTTAGGGGGGGACAGGGCTAATGAAAAACTGTTTTTT | CASSLGGDRANEKLFF | TRBJ1-4 | - | TRBD1 | TRBV7-2
TGTGCCAGCAGTGAAGCCCAAACTAGCGGGAGTGGGTACGAGCAGTACTTC | CASSEAQTSGSGYEQYF | TRBJ2-7 | - | TRBD2 | TRBV6-1
TGTGCCAGCAGCTTGGGACAGATGGGAACTGAAGCTTTCTTT | CASSLGQMGTEAFF | TRBJ1-1 | - | TRBD1 | TRBV7-6
TGTGCCAGCTCACCTGGACAGGGGGCCCCGGAAACCTACGAGCAGTACTTC | CASSPGQGAPETYEQYF | TRBJ2-7 | once | TRBD1 | TRBV18
TGTGCCAGCAGCTTAGAAATGGCCGGAAACACCATATATTTT | CASSLEMAGNTIYF | TRBJ1-3 | - | - | TRBV7-2
TGTGCCAGTAGTATCAGGTCTAGCGGTTACAATGAGCAGTTCTTC | CASSIRSSGYNEQFF | TRBJ2-1 | - | TRBD2 | TRBV19
TGCGCCAGCAGCTTGGGGCCAGGGGTAGATACGCAGTATTTT | CASSLGPGVDTQYF | TRBJ2-3 | - | - | TRBV5-1
TGTGCCAGCAGTTTGGGACTAGCGGGGGGTACCTACAATGAGCAGTTCTTC | CASSLGLAGGTYNEQFF | TRBJ2-1 | - | TRBD2 | TRBV2
TGTGCCAGCAGCTCTGGGACAGGGAATATGGGGCAGTACTTC | CASSSGTGNMGQYF | TRBJ2-7 | - | TRBD1 | TRBV5-5
TGTGCCAGCAGCGTAGGAGCGGGCAATACCTTAAGCACAGATACGCAGTATTTT | CASSVGAGNTLSTDTQYF | TRBJ2-3 | - | - | TRBV9
TGTGCCAGCAGTGTGGGGACAGGGCTGTACGAGCAGTACTTC | CASSVGTGLYEQYF | TRBJ2-7 | - | TRBD1 | TRBV25-1
TGTGCCAGCAGCCCCTCGGGGGCAGGGGGCTACGAGCAGTACTTC | CASSPSGAGGYEQYF | TRBJ2-7 | - | - | TRBV9
TGCGCCAGCAGCCAGACAGACTTCTCTGGGGCCAACGTCCTGACTTTC | CASSQTDFSGANVLTF | TRBJ2-6 | few | - | TRBV4-1
TGTGCCAGCAGCCTAGGGACAGGGACGACCGGGGAGCTGTTTTTT | CASSLGTGTTGELFF | TRBJ2-2 | - | TRBD1 | TRBV7-3
TGTGCCAGCAGTGAAGGCGGACAGGGGATAGATACGCAGTATTTT | CASSEGGQGIDTQYF | TRBJ2-3 | - | TRBD1 | TRBV2
TGTGCCTGGGGGGGACAGGGTGACGGCTACACCTTC | CAWGGQGDGYTF | TRBJ1-2 | - | TRBD1 | TRBV30
TGTGCCAGCACTTCAGGGTTCGACGAGCAGTACTTC | CASTSGFDEQYF | TRBJ2-7 | - | - | TRBV7-2
TGTGCCAGCAGCCCGGGACAGGGGGAGACCCAGTACTTC | CASSPGQGETQYF | TRBJ2-5 | - | TRBD1 | TRBV7-6
TGTGCCTCAGGCGGGGGGGAGACCCAGTACTTC | CASGGGETQYF | TRBJ2-5 | - | TRBD2 | TRBV10-3
TGTGCCAGCAGCAAAGGACAGGGGTTCGGGGTCGATAGCAATCAGCCCCAGCATTTT | CASSKGQGFGVDSNQPQHF | TRBJ1-5 | - | TRBD1 | TRBV28
TGTGCCTGGAGTCAACCCGGGACAGGGGGGTCACCCCTCCACTTT | CAWSQPGTGGSPLHF | TRBJ1-6 | - | TRBD1 | TRBV30
TGCAGCGTCCAAAGGGTAGGGGCCCCCTACGAGCAGTACTTC | CSVQRVGAPYEQYF | TRBJ2-7 | - | - | TRBV29-1
TGTGCCTGGAGTGGAGGTTCTTCCCAGCCCCAGCATTTT | CAWSGGSSQPQHF | TRBJ1-5 | - | - | TRBV30
TGTGCCAGCTCACCAGGATTCCAGCGGGTAGTTCAAGAGACCCAGTACTTC | CASSPGFQRVVQETQYF | TRBJ2-5 | - | - | TRBV18
TGCGCCAGCAGCCCATCCCCCCGACAGGAACTTTCTGGAAACACCATATATTTT | CASSPSPRQELSGNTIYF | TRBJ1-3 | - | - | TRBV5-1
TGTGCCAGCAGTTACGGCGGGAGGGGCTACGAGCAGTACTTC | CASSYGGRGYEQYF | TRBJ2-7 | few | TRBD2 | TRBV6-5
TGCGCCAGCAGCTTGGTTCAGGGGGCGGGTGAGACCCAGTACTTC | CASSLVQGAGETQYF | TRBJ2-5 | - | TRBD1 | TRBV5-1